The 15 T cell receptor beta chains presented below share a single source sample, sequenced in a study of Graves' ophthalmopathy and Graves' hyperthyroidism. The TCR beta CDR3 regions underwent amplification from RNA transcripts. Second-round multiplex PCR came after first-round RT-PCR with HTBI primers. One entry per CDR3 protein results from TCRdb running MiXCR on the multiplex PCR reads. The table records around 1.1 million distinct CDR3 sequences, roughly two fifths of them present only once. Sequencing used peripheral blood or thyroid tissue (not recorded which). The receptors were sampled from an adult man with Graves' hyperthyroidism.

Concerning this clonotype: Given a much more abundant clone one base away, this may be a read error. The chain links TRBV7-6 to TRBJ1-6; TRBD1 is a possible D gene (6 bases). The CDR3 is 15 residues long. The germline gives CDR1 SGHVS, CDR2 FNYEAQ. V was shortened by 0 bases and J by 10 bases, with 13 bases between the two germline ends. The CDR3 nucleotides read TGTGCCAGCAGCTTAGCGGCGACAGGCAAGTCACCCCTCCACTTT. Its translation is CASSLAATGKSPLHF.

This clonotype came up many times. The CDR3 spells CASSLSGRVNTEAFF. The CDR3 DNA sequence: TGTGCCAGCAGCTTAAGTGGTAGGGTGAACACTGAAGCTTTCTTT. The chain joins TRBV7-9 to TRBJ1-1; no definite D call. The V and J ends lost 2 bases and 0 bases respectively, with 10 bases between them. The CDR3 length is 15 residues. Germline V gene sequence: CDR1 SEHNR, CDR2 FQNEAQ (reference sequence).

Concerning this clonotype itself: A junction end diverges from the germline sequence, so it may reflect a read error. The V and J genes are TRBV12-3 or TRBV12-4 and TRBJ1-5; no definite D call. The length of the CDR3 is 12 residues. The CDR3 DNA reads as TGTGCCAGCAGTTTATTGGGTCAGCCCCGGCATTTT. It specifies CASSLLGQPRHF.

The chain combines TRBV7-2 with TRBJ2-2; unclear D gene. Germline loops: CDR1 SGHTA, CDR2 FQGNSA. V lost 5 bases to trimming and J lost 0 bases, with 10 bases between them. This CDR3 comprises 15 residues. The CDR3 DNA reads as TGTGCCAGCAGCCGATATTATACGAACACCGGGGAGCTGTTTTTT. Protein sequence: CASSRYYTNTGELFF.

The chain employs TRBV7-9 and TRBJ1-4; maybe TRBD1 (6 bases). The CDR3 runs to 14 residues. V was shortened by 6 bases and J by 3 bases, with 11 bases between the two germline ends. The germline gives CDR1 SEHNR, CDR2 FQNEAQ (reference sequence). The CDR3 region has the DNA TGTGCCAGCAGACCAGGGGCTTCTAATGAAAAACTGTTTTTT. This encodes CASRPGASNEKLFF.

At least ten counts were recorded for this clonotype. This rearrangement joins TRBV20-1 to TRBJ2-7; TRBD2 agrees at 9 bases. V shed 6 bases, J shed 4 bases, and the junction held 13 bases outside the gene matches. The CDR3 has 15 amino acids. From germline, CDR1 is DFQATT and CDR2 SNEGSKA (reference sequence). The CDR3 loop reads CSAGPSASGKYEQYF. The CDR3 DNA follows: TGCAGTGCAGGACCGTCAGCTAGCGGGAAATACGAGCAGTACTTC.

At least ten counts were recorded for this clonotype. The chain's CDR3 is CASSLREETQYF. The DNA of the CDR3 is TGCGCCAGCAGCTTGAGGGAAGAGACCCAGTACTTC. The V call is TRBV5-1, the J call TRBJ2-5; unclear D gene. This CDR3 spans 12 amino acids. Trimming removed 1 base from V and 3 bases from J, with 4 bases in between. Germline CDR1 SGHRS, CDR2 YFSETQ.

The table lists this clonotype with a few counts. The chain links TRBV5-6 to TRBJ2-5; D possibly matches TRBD1 or TRBD2 (5 bases each). CDR3 length: 14 residues. Germline V gives CDR1 SGHDT, CDR2 YYEEEE. V was clipped by 6 bases and J by 0 bases, with 12 bases between them. CDR3 in DNA: TGTGCCAGCACCCTAACGGGACACCAAGAGACCCAGTACTTC. Its protein product is CASTLTGHQETQYF.

About this clonotype itself: This could be a read error, since a much larger clone is one nucleotide away. The chain links TRBV7-9 to TRBJ2-2; D perhaps matches TRBD1 (5 bases). The V end was cut by 5 bases, the J end by 4 bases, with 14 bases between. Germline CDR1 reads SEHNR; CDR2 reads FQNEAQ (reference sequence). The CDR3 has 15 amino acids. Here the CDR3 DNA reads TGTGCCAGCAGCCCCGCAGCAGGGTTCACCGGGGAGCTGTTTTTT. It is translated as CASSPAAGFTGELFF.

This clonotype was seen only a few times. V is TRBV7-9 and J is TRBJ2-7; 16 bases match TRBD2. Trimming at V came to 5 bases and at J to 1 base, leaving 8 bases not matched to a gene. This CDR3 contains 18 residues. The germline gives CDR1 SEHNR, CDR2 FQNEAQ (reference sequence). The DNA of the CDR3 is TGTGCCAGCAGCCCCGAGGCGGGACTAGCGGGAGGGTCCTACGAGCAGTACTTC. It codes for CASSPEAGLAGGSYEQYF.

Comment on this clonotype: This may come from a read error, since a much larger clone is one base off. This chain connects TRBV7-8 to TRBJ2-7; D unresolved. CDR1 and CDR2 (germline): SGHVS, FQNEAQ. This CDR3 has 14 amino acids. The DNA for the CDR3 is TGCGCCAGCAGCCAAGACTGGGCTAGCTACGAGCAGTACTTC. Translation gives CASSQDWASYEQYF. Drawing the rest from reference TRBV7-8 and TRBJ2-7, the complete variable domain is GAGVSQSPRYKVAKRGQDVALRCDPISGHVSLFWYQQALGQGPEFLTYFQNEAQLDKSGLPSDRFFAERPEGSVSTLKIQRTQQEDSAVYLCASSQDWASYEQYFGPGTRLTVT.

The chain recombines TRBV6-6 with TRBJ2-7; D is perhaps TRBD2 (6 bases). The CDR3 sequence is 14 residues long. The germline gives CDR1 MNHNY, CDR2 SVGAGI (reference sequence). V was trimmed by 6 bases and J by 5 bases, leaving 17 bases between them. Here the CDR3 DNA reads TGTGCCAGCAGCCGGGACTCCTCGGGAGACGAGCAGTACTTC. This codes for CASSRDSSGDEQYF.

CDR3 loop: CASSPLAGGGETQYF. For the CDR3, the DNA is TGTGCCAGCAGTCCGCTAGCGGGAGGGGGGGAGACCCAGTACTTC. The rearrangement links TRBV12-3 or TRBV12-4 to TRBJ2-5, with TRBD2 identical over 12 bases. The CDR3 runs 15 residues. Losses at the gene ends were 5 bases for V and 5 bases for J; bases not matched to a gene: 6.

The rearrangement uses TRBV19 and TRBJ2-1; D is undetermined. Germline V gene sequence: CDR1 LNHDA, CDR2 SQIVND (reference sequence). The CDR3 loop spans 13 amino acids. Trimming removed 3 bases from V and 6 bases from J, with 9 bases in between. The DNA of the CDR3 is TGTGCCAGTAGTATTCGCCCTTTCAATGAGCAGTTCTTC. Translation gives CASSIRPFNEQFF. The full variable domain, with the rest looked up from reference TRBV19 and TRBJ2-1, is DGGITQSPKYLFRKEGQNVTLSCEQNLNHDAMYWYRQDPGQGLRLIYYSQIVNDFQKGDIAEGYSVSREKKESFPLTVTSAQKNPTAFYLCASSIRPFNEQFFGPGTRLTVL.

This clonotype has at least ten counts. V is TRBV19 and J is TRBJ1-5; TRBD1 is a possible D gene (6 bases). Germline V gene data show CDR1 as LNHDA and CDR2 as SQIVND (reference sequence). The CDR3 is made up of 16 amino acids. Trimming shortened V by 5 bases and J by 0 bases, and 14 bases separated the two germline ends. This CDR3 reads CASSPQAGDSNQPQHF. The CDR3 nucleotides are TGTGCCAGTAGTCCTCAAGCAGGGGATAGCAATCAGCCCCAGCATTTT.